The T cell receptor beta chain under discussion was sequenced for a study of blood T cell repertoires in COVID-19. Study context: There were acute and convalescent COVID-19 samples, and they came from the United States, Italy and Spain. The analysed material was cDNA or gDNA that came from T cells, B-cell-depleted T cells, or PBMCs.

Per the original data handling: Reference gene primer amplification gave estimated nucleated cell counts. Repertoires were generated with immunoSEQ multiplex PCR, while TCRdb's copy carries only in-frame clones and drops some. V and J calls and clone size follow that table, whereas D and trimming were derived from the DNA. The table records more than 95,000 clones, about 86% of them present only once. J lost 2 bases, V lost 8 bases, and 0 bases had no gene match. Germline V gives CDR1 KGHSH, CDR2 LQKENI. This CDR3 contains 13 residues. Sequencing was performed on peripheral blood. The V call is TRBV18, the J call TRBJ2-7; 13 nucleotides line up with TRBD2. The origin of this receptor is a woman aged 45-60 years with acute or convalescent COVID-19. In DNA, the CDR3 is TGTGCCAGCGGACTAGCGGGAGCCTACGAGCAGTACTTC. This codes for CASGLAGAYEQYF.